This is a list of T cell receptor beta chains from one sample in a study of glioma-infiltrating T cells. TCRdb reprocessed the multiplex PCR reads via MiXCR and lists one record per CDR3 protein. The sample yields under 130,000 distinct CDR3 sequences, 29% seen once. Sequencing was done on a sample of glioma tissue, nonneoplastic brain tissue, or PBMCs (not recorded which). The receptors here all came from a human donor with low-grade glioma or glioblastoma, undergoing nonglioma brain surgery, or in good health (not recorded which). Both conserved end residues are part of each CDR3. A D gene is named only where the DNA matches it firmly. Size is stated for part of the rows, as once, few or many counts, or as a class when the clone is expanded.

j_gene	abundance	v_gene	d_gene	CDR3nt	CDR3aa
TRBJ1-5	once	TRBV19	NA	TGTGCCAGTAGCCCATCTGGGGTGCGGGGCAATCAGCCCCAGCATTTT	CASSPSGVRGNQPQHF
TRBJ2-1	NA	TRBV20-1	NA	TGCAGTGCTAGAAACCCCACTAGCCTGAGGTCCTACAATGAGCAGTTCTTC	CSARNPTSLRSYNEQFF
TRBJ2-5	NA	TRBV5-4	NA	TGTGCCAGCAGCACGGCTTTCCAAGAGACCCAGTACTTC	CASSTAFQETQYF
TRBJ2-1	NA	TRBV12-3/TRBV12-4	NA	TGTGCCAGCAGTTTACTTCGCCTCCCGGAGGAGCAGTTCTTC	CASSLLRLPEEQFF
TRBJ2-7	NA	TRBV7-6	NA	TGTGCCAGCAGTCCGGGCAGGGTAATGGCCTACGAGCAGTACTTC	CASSPGRVMAYEQYF
TRBJ2-3	many	TRBV7-9	NA	TGTGCCAGCAGCTTATACCGGGACGCAGATACGCAGTATTTT	CASSLYRDADTQYF
TRBJ1-3	many	TRBV6-1	NA	TGTGCCAGCACCCCATGGAGACCTGGAAACACCATATATTTT	CASTPWRPGNTIYF
TRBJ1-2	few	TRBV12-3/TRBV12-4	NA	TGTGCCAGCAGTTTAGCCGCAGATTCTAACTATGGCTACACCTTC	CASSLAADSNYGYTF
TRBJ2-1	NA	TRBV9	TRBD2	TGTGCCAGCAGCGTTAGCGGGGGGTTTCATGAGCAGTTCTTC	CASSVSGGFHEQFF
TRBJ1-2	NA	TRBV19	NA	TGTGCCAGTAGCCTCAATAGCGGGAACTATGGCTACACCTTC	CASSLNSGNYGYTF
TRBJ2-1	many	TRBV6-2/TRBV6-3	NA	TGTGCCAGCAGCCGAACTGGGAATGAGCAGTTCTTC	CASSRTGNEQFF
TRBJ2-1	many	TRBV6-1	TRBD2	TGTGCCTCCTTAGGGAGTAGCGGGGGGGCATTGACCTACAATGAGCAGTTCTTC	CASLGSSGGALTYNEQFF
TRBJ1-2	many	TRBV6-1	NA	TGTGCCAGCAGCCCGGTACAGGGAGCTGGCTACACCTTC	CASSPVQGAGYTF
TRBJ1-1	NA	TRBV28	NA	TGTGCCAGCAGTCCCCCGGGCAGGATAGGGAACACTGAAGCTTTCTTT	CASSPPGRIGNTEAFF
TRBJ1-1	NA	TRBV3-1	NA	TGTGCCAGCAGTAGCACAGGGAGGGCTACTGAAGGTTTCTTT	CASSSTGRATEGFF
TRBJ2-5	few	TRBV5-1	TRBD2	TGCGCCAGCAGCTTGGGTAGCGGGTACCAAGAGACCCAGTACTTC	CASSLGSGYQETQYF
TRBJ1-1	NA	TRBV30	TRBD1	TGTGCCTGGAGTTCAGGGGGGGTGAACACTGAAGCTTTCTTT	CAWSSGGVNTEAFF
TRBJ2-1	NA	TRBV7-2	NA	TGTGCCAGCAGCTTAGAAGTCAGGGTACCGAATGAGCAGTTCTTC	CASSLEVRVPNEQFF
TRBJ2-1	many	TRBV14	TRBD1	TGTGCCAGCAGCCAGTTGGACAGGGAGTACAATGAGCAGTTCTTC	CASSQLDREYNEQFF
TRBJ2-1	many	TRBV12-3/TRBV12-4	NA	TGTGCCAGCACCCCGGCATCTAATGAGCAGTTCTTC	CASTPASNEQFF
TRBJ2-2	many	TRBV4-3	NA	TGCGCCAGCAGCCAAAGAAAGGGCACCGGGGAGCTGTTTTTT	CASSQRKGTGELFF
TRBJ1-5	few	TRBV3-1	NA	TGTGCCAGCAGCCTTGGAGGGCTAAATCAGCCCCAGCATTTT	CASSLGGLNQPQHF
TRBJ1-2	many	TRBV6-1	TRBD1	TGTGCCAGCAGTGAAGTACAGGGGAATGGCTACACCTTC	CASSEVQGNGYTF
TRBJ2-7	many	TRBV7-2	TRBD1	TGTGCCAGCAGCTTCCTTGGACAGGGTTGGCAGTACTTC	CASSFLGQGWQYF
TRBJ1-1	many	TRBV28	TRBD1	TGTGCCAGCGGAATATTCGCAGGGGGAGGGAACACTGAAGCTTTCTTT	CASGIFAGGGNTEAFF
TRBJ1-5	many	TRBV7-2	NA	TGTGCCAGCAGCCCATGGGACCGTCAGCCCCAGCATTTT	CASSPWDRQPQHF
TRBJ1-1	many	TRBV6-1	TRBD1	TGTGCCAGCAGTCTCGCTCACGGACAGGGTGAAGCTTTCTTT	CASSLAHGQGEAFF